This T cell receptor (beta chain) was identified during a study of graft-versus-host responses after intestinal transplantation (dated by TCRdb to about 2021). Study-wide context: The transplants that recipients got were multivisceral, liver-intestinal, or isolated intestinal. All recipients received anti-thymocyte globulin induction followed by maintenance tacrolimus and steroids for three to four years. Bulk TCR-beta CDR3 sequencing was used to track graft-versus-host and host-versus-graft alloreactive T cell clones in the graft, circulation and bone marrow after intestinal transplantation. To identify alloreactive clones, pre-transplant mixed lymphocyte reaction products were sequenced and then compared with unstimulated pre-transplant donor and recipient T cells. The cohort enrolled about 23 intestinal transplant recipients, one of whom was a retransplant, and 3 patients without pretransplant specimens were excluded. Donor T cell macrochimerism was defined as a peak of at least 4% donor T cells among recipient peripheral blood mononuclear cells. Instead of going to the commercial service, samples from a few later patients were sequenced in-house on an Illumina MiSeq and processed with MiXCR. Broad study findings and their caveats: Peak levels of circulating GvH clones were associated with declines in HvG clones early after transplant. GvH clones were detected in recipient bone marrow, and some appeared earlier in ileal mucosa or blood, consistent with an intestinal mucosal origin. High GvH to HvG T cell clonal ratios were observed in the allografts of patients with donor T cell macrochimerism. Conclusions were limited by the relatively low number and heterogeneity of intestinal transplant patients.

In the first month after transplant, blood samples were collected up to 4 times, and after that at least monthly when available. From cysteine to phenylalanine, the CDR3 is 14 amino acids long. Solely the CDR3 DNA is kept, with 42 bases framed from the first base. After removal of 8 bases from V and 4 bases from J, the junction retains 5 bases not matched to a gene. The germline V gene encodes CDR1 MNHEY and CDR2 SMNVEV (reference sequence). As regards this clone: No antigen is known for it. Per-base qualities were not stored, and no clone one base away is much larger.

Library preparation was by the immunoSEQ multiplex PCR assay. For most patients, genomic DNA was subjected to high-throughput TCR-beta CDR3 sequencing by Adaptive Biotechnologies. The original pipeline was this. TCR sequencing data for 18 patients were retrieved from Adaptive's ImmunoSEQ software; a few other patients were processed with MiXCR and VDJtools. CDR3 nucleotide sequences shared between donor and recipient were removed because their origin could not be assigned. At least 2-fold expansion over unstimulated cells and a minimum CFSE-low frequency of 0.002% (template counts) or 0.001% (read counts) were required for clones to be classified as alloreactive. Clones detected in sequenced pre-transplant spleen, lymph node, or MLR CFSE-low populations of the donor or recipient were defined as mappable. The cumulative frequency of alloreactive clones was calculated as a percentage of all sequences, weighted by copy number. The source is immuneACCESS, and TCRdb retained only in-frame sequences with V and J called. Part of the clones is not carried over; for the studies checked, unresolved V genes explain less than half of this, and the remainder is unexplained. That table gives V, J and clone size, and the DNA gave D and trimming. The sample yields 14,000 to 15,000 clones; approximately 96% were counted once. The biggest ten clones account for 0.55% to 0.75% of the sample.

The sequence is built from TRBV27 and TRBJ2-7; the junction holds 13 bases that match TRBD2. The material was PBMCs, obtained 9 days after transplant. This sequence originates from a human patient who received an intestinal transplant, so some T cells may come from the graft donor. The CDR3 reads as follows: CASGLAGVRYEQYF. The nucleotide sequence reads TGTGCCAGCGGACTAGCGGGAGTGAGGTACGAGCAGTACTTC.